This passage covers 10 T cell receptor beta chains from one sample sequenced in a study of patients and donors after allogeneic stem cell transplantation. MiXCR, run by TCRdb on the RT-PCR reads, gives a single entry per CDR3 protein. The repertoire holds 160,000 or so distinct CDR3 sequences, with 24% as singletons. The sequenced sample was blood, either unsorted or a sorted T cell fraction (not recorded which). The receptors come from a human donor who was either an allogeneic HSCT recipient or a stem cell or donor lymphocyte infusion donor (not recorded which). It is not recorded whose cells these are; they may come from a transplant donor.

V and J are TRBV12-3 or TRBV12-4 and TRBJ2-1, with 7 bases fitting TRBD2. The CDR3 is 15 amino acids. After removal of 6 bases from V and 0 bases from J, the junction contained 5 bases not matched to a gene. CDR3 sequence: CASSERGPSYNEQFF. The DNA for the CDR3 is TGTGCCAGCAGCGAGCGGGGCCCCTCCTACAATGAGCAGTTCTTC.

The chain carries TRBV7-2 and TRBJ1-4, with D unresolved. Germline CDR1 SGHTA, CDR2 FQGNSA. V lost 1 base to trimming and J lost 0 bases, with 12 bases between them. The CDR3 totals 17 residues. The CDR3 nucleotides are TGTGCCAGCAGCTTAGTGCGGGCACGTGCAACTAATGAAAAACTGTTTTTT. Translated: CASSLVRARATNEKLFF. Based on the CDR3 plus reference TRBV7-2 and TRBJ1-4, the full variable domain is GAGVSQSPSNKVTEKGKDVELRCDPISGHTALYWYRQSLGQGLEFLIYFQGNSAPDKSGLPSDRFSAERTGGSVSTLTIQRTQQEDSAVYLCASSLVRARATNEKLFFGSGTQLSVL.

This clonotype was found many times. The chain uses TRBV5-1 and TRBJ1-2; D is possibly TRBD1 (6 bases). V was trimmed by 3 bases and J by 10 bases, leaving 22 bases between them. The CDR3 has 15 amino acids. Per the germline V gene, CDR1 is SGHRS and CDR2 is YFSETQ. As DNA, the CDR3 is TGCGCCAGCAGCTCCCTACAGGGTACGGTCGGCGCCTACACCTTC. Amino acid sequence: CASSSLQGTVGAYTF.

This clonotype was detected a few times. CDR3 amino acids: CSARQGEPFFGYTF. For the CDR3, the DNA is TGCAGCGCTCGACAGGGAGAGCCTTTTTTTGGCTACACCTTC. J is TRBJ1-2 and V is TRBV29-1, with 7 nucleotides matching TRBD1. Germline V gene lookup returns CDR1 SQVTM and CDR2 ANQGSEA. The V and J ends lost 7 bases and 7 bases, in that order; junction bases with no gene match: 15. The length of the CDR3 is 14 residues.

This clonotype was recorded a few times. In DNA, the CDR3 is TGTGCCAGCAGTTTACCCCCAGCAACGGAGACCCAGTACTTC. This encodes CASSLPPATETQYF. This sequence joins TRBV12-3 or TRBV12-4 and TRBJ2-5; D is unresolved. Between the trimmed V and J ends, which lost 2 bases and 5 bases, there was a span of 12 bases. This CDR3 has 14 residues.

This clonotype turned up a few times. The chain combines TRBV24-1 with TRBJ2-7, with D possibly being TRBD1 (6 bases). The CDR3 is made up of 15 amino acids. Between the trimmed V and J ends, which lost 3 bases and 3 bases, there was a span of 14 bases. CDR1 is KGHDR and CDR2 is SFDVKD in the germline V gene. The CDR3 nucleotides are TGTGCCACCAGTGATCCGACAGGCTCGGGCTACGAGCAGTACTTC. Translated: CATSDPTGSGYEQYF.

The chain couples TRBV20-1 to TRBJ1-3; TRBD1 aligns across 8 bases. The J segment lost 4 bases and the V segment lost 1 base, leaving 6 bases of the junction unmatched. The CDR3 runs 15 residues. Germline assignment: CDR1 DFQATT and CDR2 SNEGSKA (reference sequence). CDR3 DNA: TGCAGTGCTAGAGTGGCCGGGACAGGCGGAAACACCATATATTTT. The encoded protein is CSARVAGTGGNTIYF.

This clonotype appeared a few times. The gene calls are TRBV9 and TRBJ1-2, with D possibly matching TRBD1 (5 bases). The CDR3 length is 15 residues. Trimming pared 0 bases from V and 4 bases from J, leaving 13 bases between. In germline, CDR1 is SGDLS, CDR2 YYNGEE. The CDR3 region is CASSVAGTTGYGYTF. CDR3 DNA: TGTGCCAGCAGCGTAGCAGGGACGACTGGCTATGGCTACACCTTC.

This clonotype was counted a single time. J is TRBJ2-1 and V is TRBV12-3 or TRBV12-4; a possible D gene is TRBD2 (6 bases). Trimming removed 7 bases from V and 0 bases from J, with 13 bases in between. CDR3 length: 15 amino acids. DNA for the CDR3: TGTGCCAGCACTCAGCGGGTAAGCTCCTACAATGAGCAGTTCTTC. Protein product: CASTQRVSSYNEQFF.

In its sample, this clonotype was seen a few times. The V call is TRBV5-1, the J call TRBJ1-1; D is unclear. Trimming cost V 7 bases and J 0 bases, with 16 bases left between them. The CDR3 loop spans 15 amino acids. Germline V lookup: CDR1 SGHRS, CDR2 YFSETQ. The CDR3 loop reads CASDRKEFMNTEAFF. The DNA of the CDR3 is TGCGCCAGCGATAGGAAGGAATTCATGAACACTGAAGCTTTCTTT. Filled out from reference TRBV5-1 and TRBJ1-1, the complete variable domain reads KAGVTQTPRYLIKTRGQQVTLSCSPISGHRSVSWYQQTPGQGLQFLFEYFSETQRNKGNFPGRFSGRQFSNSRSEMNVSTLELGDSALYLCASDRKEFMNTEAFFGQGTRLTVV.